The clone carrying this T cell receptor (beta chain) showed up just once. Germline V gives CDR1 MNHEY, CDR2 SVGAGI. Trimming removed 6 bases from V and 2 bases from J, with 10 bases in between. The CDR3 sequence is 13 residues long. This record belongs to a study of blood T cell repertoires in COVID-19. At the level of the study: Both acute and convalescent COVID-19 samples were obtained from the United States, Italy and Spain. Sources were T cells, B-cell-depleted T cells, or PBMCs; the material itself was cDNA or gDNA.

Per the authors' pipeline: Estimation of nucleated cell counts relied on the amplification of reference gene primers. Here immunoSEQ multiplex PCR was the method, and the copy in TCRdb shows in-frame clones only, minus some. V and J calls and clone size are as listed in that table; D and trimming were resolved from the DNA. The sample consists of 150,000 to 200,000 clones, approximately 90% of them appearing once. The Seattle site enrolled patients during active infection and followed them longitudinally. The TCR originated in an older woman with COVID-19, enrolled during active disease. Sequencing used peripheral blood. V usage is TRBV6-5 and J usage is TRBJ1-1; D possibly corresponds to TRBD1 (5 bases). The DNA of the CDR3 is TGTGCCAGCAGGTCGACAGAAAACACTGAAGCTTTCTTT. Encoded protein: CASRSTENTEAFF.